A selection of T cell receptor beta chains follows, all from one sample in a study of blood T cell repertoires in COVID-19. The repertoire was sequenced with immunoSEQ multiplex PCR; TCRdb's copy has only in-frame clones and lacks some. Among about 52,000 clones listed, about 83% were seen once. Input material: peripheral blood. The source of these receptors is an elderly woman with acute or convalescent COVID-19. The CDR3 runs from the conserved cysteine through the conserved F or W. The D gene is left open where the match is weak. Some rows have no size entry. The others give once, few or many, or a class for an expanded clone.

d_call: -
j_call: TRBJ1-2
v_call: TRBV15
clone_size: -
cdr3_aa: CATSKQTGTNYGYTF
cdr3_nt: TGTGCCACCAGTAAGCAGACGGGTACAAACTATGGCTACACCTTC

d_call: TRBD2
j_call: TRBJ2-3
v_call: TRBV5-1
clone_size: -
cdr3_aa: CASSPGGGGRDTQYF
cdr3_nt: TGCGCCAGCAGCCCTGGCGGGGGGGGCCGAGATACGCAGTATTTT

d_call: -
j_call: TRBJ1-2
v_call: TRBV19
clone_size: -
cdr3_aa: CASSIPGRGNYGYTF
cdr3_nt: TGTGCCAGTAGTATACCTGGTAGGGGTAACTATGGCTACACCTTC

d_call: TRBD1
j_call: TRBJ2-7
v_call: TRBV5-6
clone_size: once
cdr3_aa: CASSTGTGGLKIEQYF
cdr3_nt: TGTGCCAGCAGCACCGGGACAGGGGGTTTGAAGATCGAGCAGTACTTC

d_call: -
j_call: TRBJ1-4
v_call: TRBV19
clone_size: -
cdr3_aa: CASSRGEEKLFF
cdr3_nt: TGTGCCAGTAGTAGGGGGGAAGAAAAACTGTTTTTT

d_call: TRBD2
j_call: TRBJ2-1
v_call: TRBV6-5
clone_size: -
cdr3_aa: CASYGGSSYNEQFF
cdr3_nt: TGTGCCAGCTACGGCGGGAGCTCCTACAATGAGCAGTTCTTC

d_call: -
j_call: TRBJ1-2
v_call: TRBV27
clone_size: -
cdr3_aa: CASSLGQGHYGYTF
cdr3_nt: TGTGCCAGCAGTTTAGGGCAGGGGCACTATGGCTACACCTTC

d_call: -
j_call: TRBJ1-6
v_call: TRBV19
clone_size: -
cdr3_aa: CASRTRPSWDSPLHF
cdr3_nt: TGTGCCAGTAGGACTAGACCTAGCTGGGATTCACCCCTCCACTTT

d_call: -
j_call: TRBJ1-2
v_call: TRBV28
clone_size: -
cdr3_aa: CASSPRVGRSYGYTF
cdr3_nt: TGTGCCAGCAGTCCCCGGGTGGGGCGCAGCTATGGCTACACCTTC

d_call: TRBD1
j_call: TRBJ2-1
v_call: TRBV18
clone_size: -
cdr3_aa: CASSQGGQGSYNEQFF
cdr3_nt: TGTGCCAGCTCACAAGGGGGACAGGGGTCCTACAATGAGCAGTTCTTC

d_call: TRBD2
j_call: TRBJ2-5
v_call: TRBV10-1
clone_size: -
cdr3_aa: CASSEGLAGETQYF
cdr3_nt: TGCGCCAGCAGTGAGGGACTAGCGGGAGAGACCCAGTACTTC

d_call: -
j_call: TRBJ1-5
v_call: TRBV28
clone_size: -
cdr3_aa: CASRLLLNEIAGQPQHF
cdr3_nt: TGTGCCAGCAGATTACTGCTGAACGAGATAGCGGGGCAGCCCCAGCATTTT

d_call: TRBD1
j_call: TRBJ2-7
v_call: TRBV11-3
clone_size: -
cdr3_aa: CASSLTGDHEQYF
cdr3_nt: TGTGCCAGCAGCTTAACAGGGGACCACGAGCAGTACTTC

d_call: TRBD2
j_call: TRBJ2-3
v_call: TRBV2
clone_size: -
cdr3_aa: CASGLVTDTQYF
cdr3_nt: TGTGCCAGCGGACTAGTAACAGATACGCAGTATTTT

d_call: TRBD1
j_call: TRBJ1-2
v_call: TRBV12-3/TRBV12-4
clone_size: -
cdr3_aa: CASARDRGYGYTF
cdr3_nt: TGTGCCAGCGCCCGGGACAGGGGTTACGGCTACACCTTC

d_call: TRBD1
j_call: TRBJ2-2
v_call: TRBV6-5
clone_size: -
cdr3_aa: CASSDRQGFAGELFF
cdr3_nt: TGTGCCAGCAGCGACAGACAGGGTTTCGCCGGGGAGCTGTTTTTT

d_call: -
j_call: TRBJ2-2
v_call: TRBV5-6
clone_size: -
cdr3_aa: CASSHPTGTGELFF
cdr3_nt: TGTGCCAGCAGCCACCCCACAGGGACCGGGGAGCTGTTTTTT

d_call: TRBD2
j_call: TRBJ2-5
v_call: TRBV2
clone_size: few
cdr3_aa: CASRPGTSVRETQYF
cdr3_nt: TGTGCCAGCAGGCCCGGGACTAGCGTGCGCGAGACCCAGTACTTC

d_call: TRBD1
j_call: TRBJ1-1
v_call: TRBV30
clone_size: -
cdr3_aa: CAWRGTGNTEAFF
cdr3_nt: TGTGCCTGGAGGGGGACAGGGAACACTGAAGCTTTCTTT

d_call: TRBD1
j_call: TRBJ2-7
v_call: TRBV19
clone_size: -
cdr3_aa: CASSISGTGSYEQYF
cdr3_nt: TGTGCCAGTAGTATATCCGGGACAGGGTCCTACGAGCAGTACTTC

d_call: TRBD2
j_call: TRBJ2-3
v_call: TRBV4-1
clone_size: -
cdr3_aa: CASSQGLAGAGSTDTQYF
cdr3_nt: TGCGCCAGCAGCCAAGGCCTAGCGGGAGCAGGAAGCACAGATACGCAGTATTTT

d_call: -
j_call: TRBJ2-2
v_call: TRBV3-1/TRBV3-2
clone_size: -
cdr3_aa: CASRQSLSGELFF
cdr3_nt: TGTGCCAGCAGGCAATCCCTTTCCGGGGAGCTGTTTTTT

d_call: -
j_call: TRBJ2-5
v_call: TRBV15
clone_size: -
cdr3_aa: CATSRDNGKTETQYF
cdr3_nt: TGTGCCACCAGCAGAGATAACGGGAAAACGGAGACCCAGTACTTC

d_call: -
j_call: TRBJ1-4
v_call: TRBV3-1/TRBV3-2
clone_size: -
cdr3_aa: CASASTNEKLFF
cdr3_nt: TGTGCCAGCGCGTCAACTAATGAAAAACTGTTTTTT

d_call: -
j_call: TRBJ1-6
v_call: TRBV6-6
clone_size: -
cdr3_aa: CASGQRNVNSPLHF
cdr3_nt: TGTGCCAGCGGACAGCGGAACGTAAATTCACCCCTCCACTTT

d_call: -
j_call: TRBJ2-1
v_call: TRBV19
clone_size: -
cdr3_aa: CASWRGNEQFF
cdr3_nt: TGTGCCAGTTGGCGGGGCAATGAGCAGTTCTTC

d_call: TRBD1
j_call: TRBJ1-2
v_call: TRBV29-1
clone_size: -
cdr3_aa: CSVGVGTANYGYTF
cdr3_nt: TGCAGCGTTGGGGTTGGGACAGCTAACTATGGCTACACCTTC

d_call: TRBD2
j_call: TRBJ2-3
v_call: TRBV7-9
clone_size: -
cdr3_aa: CASSQGLAGTGDTQYF
cdr3_nt: TGTGCCAGCAGCCAGGGACTAGCGGGGACCGGAGATACGCAGTATTTT

d_call: -
j_call: TRBJ2-3
v_call: TRBV9
clone_size: few
cdr3_aa: CASNYADTDTQYF
cdr3_nt: TGTGCCAGCAATTACGCGGACACAGATACGCAGTATTTT

d_call: -
j_call: TRBJ1-1
v_call: TRBV3-1/TRBV3-2
clone_size: -
cdr3_aa: CASSPTAGDSGRGTEAFF
cdr3_nt: TGTGCCAGCAGCCCGACGGCAGGGGATTCGGGCCGGGGCACTGAAGCTTTCTTT

d_call: -
j_call: TRBJ1-2
v_call: TRBV9
clone_size: -
cdr3_aa: CASSPNGQLKEGYTF
cdr3_nt: TGTGCCAGCAGCCCAAATGGACAGCTCAAGGAGGGCTACACCTTC

d_call: -
j_call: TRBJ2-7
v_call: TRBV6-5
clone_size: -
cdr3_aa: CASRARYEQYF
cdr3_nt: TGTGCCAGCAGAGCACGCTACGAGCAGTACTTC

d_call: TRBD1
j_call: TRBJ2-3
v_call: TRBV6-5
clone_size: -
cdr3_aa: CASRDRGSTDTQYF
cdr3_nt: TGTGCCAGCAGAGACAGGGGAAGCACAGATACGCAGTATTTT

d_call: -
j_call: TRBJ2-3
v_call: TRBV6-5
clone_size: -
cdr3_aa: CASKRGAALDTQYF
cdr3_nt: TGTGCCAGCAAACGGGGGGCAGCCTTGGATACGCAGTATTTT

d_call: -
j_call: TRBJ2-1
v_call: TRBV18
clone_size: -
cdr3_aa: CASSPRQESNEQFF
cdr3_nt: TGTGCCAGCTCGCCGAGACAGGAGTCCAATGAGCAGTTCTTC

d_call: -
j_call: TRBJ1-2
v_call: TRBV27
clone_size: -
cdr3_aa: CASSLSSAGYGYTF
cdr3_nt: TGTGCCAGCAGTTTAAGCAGCGCGGGTTATGGCTACACCTTC

d_call: TRBD1
j_call: TRBJ1-1
v_call: TRBV30
clone_size: -
cdr3_aa: CAWSERGRDRVHTEAFF
cdr3_nt: TGTGCCTGGAGTGAAAGAGGGAGGGACAGGGTCCACACTGAAGCTTTCTTT

d_call: TRBD1
j_call: TRBJ1-2
v_call: TRBV2
clone_size: -
cdr3_aa: CASNRDRDGYTF
cdr3_nt: TGTGCCAGCAATCGGGACAGGGATGGCTACACCTTC

d_call: TRBD1
j_call: TRBJ1-2
v_call: TRBV11-2
clone_size: -
cdr3_aa: CASSWDRGRIYGYTF
cdr3_nt: TGTGCCAGCAGCTGGGACAGGGGGCGGATCTATGGCTACACCTTC

d_call: TRBD1
j_call: TRBJ1-2
v_call: TRBV19
clone_size: -
cdr3_aa: CASSVQGPYGYTF
cdr3_nt: TGTGCCAGTAGTGTACAGGGGCCCTATGGCTACACCTTC

d_call: TRBD2
j_call: TRBJ2-5
v_call: TRBV5-1
clone_size: -
cdr3_aa: CASSSGLAGAGEETQYF
cdr3_nt: TGCGCCAGCAGCTCCGGACTAGCGGGGGCGGGGGAGGAGACCCAGTACTTC

d_call: TRBD2
j_call: TRBJ2-1
v_call: TRBV3-1/TRBV3-2
clone_size: -
cdr3_aa: CASGRAGEGQFF
cdr3_nt: TGTGCCAGCGGGAGAGCGGGAGAAGGGCAGTTCTTC

d_call: TRBD1
j_call: TRBJ1-5
v_call: TRBV6-5
clone_size: -
cdr3_aa: CASTGQGGQPQHF
cdr3_nt: TGTGCCAGCACGGGACAGGGAGGTCAGCCCCAGCATTTT

d_call: TRBD2
j_call: TRBJ2-1
v_call: TRBV10-3
clone_size: few
cdr3_aa: CAIRPGTSGINEQFF
cdr3_nt: TGTGCCATCAGACCCGGGACTAGCGGGATTAATGAGCAGTTCTTC

d_call: -
j_call: TRBJ1-1
v_call: TRBV7-9
clone_size: -
cdr3_aa: CASSLSLGQGAFF
cdr3_nt: TGTGCCAGCAGCTTAAGCCTAGGGCAGGGGGCTTTCTTT

d_call: TRBD2
j_call: TRBJ2-1
v_call: TRBV5-1
clone_size: -
cdr3_aa: CASSVAGGTYNEQFF
cdr3_nt: TGCGCCAGCAGCGTAGCGGGGGGGACCTACAATGAGCAGTTCTTC

d_call: TRBD2
j_call: TRBJ2-1
v_call: TRBV5-4
clone_size: -
cdr3_aa: CASSLGGLAGNEQFF
cdr3_nt: TGTGCCAGCAGCTTGGGTGGGCTAGCGGGAAATGAGCAGTTCTTC

d_call: -
j_call: TRBJ1-3
v_call: TRBV19
clone_size: -
cdr3_aa: CASPDRYSGNTIYF
cdr3_nt: TGTGCCAGTCCTGACAGATACTCTGGAAACACCATATATTTT

d_call: TRBD2
j_call: TRBJ2-5
v_call: TRBV10-2
clone_size: once
cdr3_aa: CASSEFRTSRETQYF
cdr3_nt: TGCGCCAGCAGTGAGTTTCGGACTAGCCGTGAGACCCAGTACTTC

d_call: -
j_call: TRBJ2-1
v_call: TRBV3-1/TRBV3-2
clone_size: -
cdr3_aa: CASSQDLREPYNEQFF
cdr3_nt: TGTGCCAGCAGCCAAGATCTGAGGGAACCCTACAATGAGCAGTTCTTC

d_call: TRBD1
j_call: TRBJ2-7
v_call: TRBV27
clone_size: -
cdr3_aa: CASRVGTGVRGEQYF
cdr3_nt: TGTGCCAGCAGAGTCGGGACAGGGGTTCGAGGCGAGCAGTACTTC

d_call: -
j_call: TRBJ2-7
v_call: TRBV6-1
clone_size: -
cdr3_aa: CASSEARGGSYEQYF
cdr3_nt: TGTGCCAGCAGTGAAGCCAGAGGGGGCTCCTACGAGCAGTACTTC

d_call: -
j_call: TRBJ2-2
v_call: TRBV9
clone_size: -
cdr3_aa: CASSVGGGNTGELFF
cdr3_nt: TGTGCCAGCAGCGTAGGCGGTGGGAACACCGGGGAGCTGTTTTTT

d_call: -
j_call: TRBJ1-1
v_call: TRBV2
clone_size: -
cdr3_aa: CASSEVGRGRRSTEAFF
cdr3_nt: TGTGCCAGCAGTGAAGTAGGGAGAGGGAGGCGGTCAACTGAAGCTTTCTTT

d_call: TRBD1
j_call: TRBJ1-1
v_call: TRBV4-1
clone_size: -
cdr3_aa: CASSQRTGYTEAFF
cdr3_nt: TGCGCCAGCAGCCAAAGGACAGGTTACACTGAAGCTTTCTTT

d_call: TRBD2
j_call: TRBJ2-7
v_call: TRBV28
clone_size: -
cdr3_aa: CASSKRRGSSYEQYF
cdr3_nt: TGTGCCAGCAGCAAGAGGCGGGGGTCCTCCTACGAGCAGTACTTC

d_call: -
j_call: TRBJ1-3
v_call: TRBV27
clone_size: -
cdr3_aa: CASSSDSRNTIYF
cdr3_nt: TGTGCCAGCAGCTCTGACAGCAGAAACACCATATATTTT

d_call: -
j_call: TRBJ1-2
v_call: TRBV6-1
clone_size: -
cdr3_aa: CASSERTVNYGYTF
cdr3_nt: TGTGCCAGCAGTGAGAGGACAGTTAACTATGGCTACACCTTC

d_call: TRBD1
j_call: TRBJ2-2
v_call: TRBV3-1/TRBV3-2
clone_size: -
cdr3_aa: CASSRTGQRNTGELFF
cdr3_nt: TGTGCCAGCAGCCGGACGGGACAGAGAAACACCGGGGAGCTGTTTTTT